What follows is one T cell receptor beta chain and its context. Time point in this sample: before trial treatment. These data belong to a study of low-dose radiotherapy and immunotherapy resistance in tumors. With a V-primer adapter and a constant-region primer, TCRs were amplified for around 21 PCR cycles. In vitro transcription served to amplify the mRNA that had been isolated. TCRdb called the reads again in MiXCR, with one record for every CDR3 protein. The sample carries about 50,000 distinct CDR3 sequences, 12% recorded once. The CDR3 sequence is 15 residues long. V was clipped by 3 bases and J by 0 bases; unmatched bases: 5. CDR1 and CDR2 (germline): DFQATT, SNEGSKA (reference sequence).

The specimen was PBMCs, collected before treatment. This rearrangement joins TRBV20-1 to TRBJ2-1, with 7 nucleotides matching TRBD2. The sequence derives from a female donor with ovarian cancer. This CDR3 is CSASWRGYSYNEQFF. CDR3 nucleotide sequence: TGCAGTGCTAGTTGGCGGGGGTACTCCTACAATGAGCAGTTCTTC.